Listed below are T cell receptor beta chains from one sample, sequenced in a study of OX40 agonist ivuxolimab in advanced cancers. Generated by immunoSEQ multiplex PCR, the TCRdb table keeps only in-frame clones and is missing some. The sample has approximately 77,000 clones, about 80% seen once. The input for sequencing was CD4+ or CD8+ T cells sorted from blood, taken in a trial of the OX40 agonist ivuxolimab. The receptors here all came from an adult with an advanced solid tumor such as melanoma, head and neck, liver or kidney cancer. Both conserved end residues are part of each CDR3. D genes are given only for firm matches. Clone sizes are given selectively: once, few, many, or a class where the clone is expanded.

>TRBV29-1|-|-|TRBJ1-1
TGCAGCGTCGAACGGGGTATGAACACTGAAGCTTTCTTT
CSVERGMNTEAFF
>TRBV18|-|-|TRBJ1-6
TGTGCCAGCTCACCACTCCCCGTCGATTCACCCCTCCACTTT
CASSPLPVDSPLHF
>TRBV4-2|-|TRBD1|TRBJ2-2
TGTGCCAGCAGCCAGGGACAGGGGAACACCGGGGAGCTGTTTTTT
CASSQGQGNTGELFF
>TRBV6-5|-|TRBD1|TRBJ1-5
TGTGCCAGCAGTTACATAGGACAGGGGATTCAGCCCCAGCATTTT
CASSYIGQGIQPQHF
>TRBV5-4|few|-|TRBJ2-5
TGTGCCAGCAGCTCCGGGACACCGGGTGGGGAGACCCAGTACTTC
CASSSGTPGGETQYF
>TRBV25-1|-|TRBD1|TRBJ1-6
TGTGCCAGCAGTGCCACAGGGGGCGATTCACCCCTCCACTTT
CASSATGGDSPLHF
>TRBV6-6|few|TRBD1|TRBJ1-1
TGTGCCAGCATCCCCCACAGGGGGCCCGATAACACTGAAGCTTTCTTT
CASIPHRGPDNTEAFF
>TRBV7-2|-|-|TRBJ2-2
TGTGCCAGCAGCCCTTTAGGGAAGGCGACCGGGGAGCTGTTTTTT
CASSPLGKATGELFF
>TRBV6-1|-|TRBD2|TRBJ2-1
TGTGCCAGCAGTGTCCCGGGACTAGCTTACAATGAGCAGTTCTTC
CASSVPGLAYNEQFF
>TRBV7-2|-|-|TRBJ1-2
TGTGCCAGCAGCTTCGAAGTCTGGGACTATGGCTACACCTTC
CASSFEVWDYGYTF
>TRBV7-2|-|TRBD1|TRBJ1-1
TGTGCCAGCAGCTTATACAGGGGGCAGGGTGAAGCTTTCTTT
CASSLYRGQGEAFF
>TRBV20-1|-|-|TRBJ1-1
TGCAGTGCTAATCGGGGATCTGAAGCTTTCTTT
CSANRGSEAFF
>TRBV7-2|-|-|TRBJ2-1
TGTGCCAGCAGCTTAGTAGGGGGTGGGAATGAGCAGTTCTTC
CASSLVGGGNEQFF
>TRBV5-5|once|-|TRBJ1-2
TGTGCCAGCAGCTTGGACGAGGGGTTCTATGGCTACACCTTC
CASSLDEGFYGYTF
>TRBV5-1|-|TRBD1|TRBJ1-2
TGCGCCAGCAGCCACGGGACAGGGCTTCTTCTTCGAGGCTACACCTTC
CASSHGTGLLLRGYTF
>TRBV7-2|-|-|TRBJ1-3
TGTGCCAGCAGCTCATTTGGAGCAAACACCATATATTTT
CASSSFGANTIYF
>TRBV5-1|-|-|TRBJ2-5
TGCGCCAGCAGCTTGGGCCCGACGGAAGAGACCCAGTACTTC
CASSLGPTEETQYF
>TRBV7-9|-|TRBD1|TRBJ1-1
TGTGCCAGCAGCCGTGCTACGCCAGGGGGTTTCATTAGGAACACTGAAGCTTTCTTT
CASSRATPGGFIRNTEAFF
>TRBV6-6|-|TRBD1|TRBJ2-2
TGTGCCAGCAGTTACCGGCTTACAGGGGGCACCGGGGAGCTGTTTTTT
CASSYRLTGGTGELFF
>TRBV5-1|-|TRBD1|TRBJ2-5
TGCGCCAGCATACCCGGGACAGGGGCCCAAGAGACCCAGTACTTC
CASIPGTGAQETQYF
>TRBV4-2|-|-|TRBJ1-4
TGTGCCAGCAGCCAAGATACCGGCGGGACGAGTCATGAAAAACTGTTTTTT
CASSQDTGGTSHEKLFF
>TRBV2|-|-|TRBJ1-2
TGTGCCAGCAGGCTACAGGGCGCTGACTATGGCTACACCTTC
CASRLQGADYGYTF
>TRBV7-2|once|TRBD1|TRBJ2-7
TGTGCCAGCAGGCGAACCGGGACAGGTAGTTCCTACGAGCAGTACTTC
CASRRTGTGSSYEQYF
>TRBV10-3|-|TRBD2|TRBJ2-1
TGTGCCAGCTCCGGGACTAGCGGGGTTTTAGTCTCCTACAATGAGCAGTTCTTC
CASSGTSGVLVSYNEQFF
>TRBV28|-|-|TRBJ2-3
TGTGCCAGCAGCCCACCCACCCCGGGGGGCGTCGGCACGCAGTATTTT
CASSPPTPGGVGTQYF
>TRBV27|-|TRBD1|TRBJ1-5
TGTGCCAGCAAAGCCTCAGGGGGGAGCAATCAGCCCCAGCATTTT
CASKASGGSNQPQHF
>TRBV18|-|TRBD1|TRBJ1-3
TGTGCCAGCTCACCTAGCGACAGGGGCGCGGCTGGAAACACCATATATTTT
CASSPSDRGAAGNTIYF
>TRBV7-7|-|TRBD2|TRBJ2-2
TGTGCTAGCAGCCCTACTAGCGGGGGAGACACCGGGGAGCTGTTTTTT
CASSPTSGGDTGELFF
>TRBV5-1|few|-|TRBJ1-4
TGCGCCAGCAGCTTGGGCAGGGGAGGTGAAAAACTGTTTTTT
CASSLGRGGEKLFF
>TRBV27|-|-|TRBJ1-2
TGTGCCAGCAGTTCTTGGGGCTATGGCTACACCTTC
CASSSWGYGYTF
>TRBV9|once|-|TRBJ2-5
TGTGCCAGCAGCGTACAACCCACGCGAGAGACCCAGTACTTC
CASSVQPTRETQYF